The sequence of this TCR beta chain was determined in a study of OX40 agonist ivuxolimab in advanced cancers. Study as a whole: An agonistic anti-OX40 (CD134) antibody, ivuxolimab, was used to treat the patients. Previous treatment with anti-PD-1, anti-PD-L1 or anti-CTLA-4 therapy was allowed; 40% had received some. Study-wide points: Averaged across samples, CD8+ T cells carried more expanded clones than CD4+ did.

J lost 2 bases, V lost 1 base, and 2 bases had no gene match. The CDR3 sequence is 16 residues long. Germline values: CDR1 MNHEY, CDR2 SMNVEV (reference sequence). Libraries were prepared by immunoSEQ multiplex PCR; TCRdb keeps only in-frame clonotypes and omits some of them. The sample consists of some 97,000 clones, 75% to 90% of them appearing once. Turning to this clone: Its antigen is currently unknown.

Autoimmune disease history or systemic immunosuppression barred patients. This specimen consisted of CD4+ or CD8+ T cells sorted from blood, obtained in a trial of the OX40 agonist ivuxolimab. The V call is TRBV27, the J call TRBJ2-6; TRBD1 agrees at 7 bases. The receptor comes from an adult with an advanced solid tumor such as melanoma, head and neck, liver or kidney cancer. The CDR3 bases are TGTGCCAGCAGTTTATTCCAGGGGGCTGGGGCCAACGTCCTGACTTTC. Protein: CASSLFQGAGANVLTF.